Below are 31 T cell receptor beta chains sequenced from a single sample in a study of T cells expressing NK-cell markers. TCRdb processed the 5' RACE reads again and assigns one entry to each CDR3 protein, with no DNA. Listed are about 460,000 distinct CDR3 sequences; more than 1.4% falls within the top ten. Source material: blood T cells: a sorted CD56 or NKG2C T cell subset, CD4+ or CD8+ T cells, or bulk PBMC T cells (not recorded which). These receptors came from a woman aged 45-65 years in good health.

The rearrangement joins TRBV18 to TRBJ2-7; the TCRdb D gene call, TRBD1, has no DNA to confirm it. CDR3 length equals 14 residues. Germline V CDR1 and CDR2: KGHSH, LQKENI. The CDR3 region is CASSPGQGIREQYF.

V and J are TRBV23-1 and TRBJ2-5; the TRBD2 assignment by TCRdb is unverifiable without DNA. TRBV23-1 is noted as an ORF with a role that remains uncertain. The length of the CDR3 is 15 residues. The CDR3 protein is CASSQSGLAGETQYF.

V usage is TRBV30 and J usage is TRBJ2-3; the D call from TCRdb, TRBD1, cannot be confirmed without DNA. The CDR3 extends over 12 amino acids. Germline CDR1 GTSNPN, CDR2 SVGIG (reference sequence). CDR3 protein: CARSPGTDTQYF.

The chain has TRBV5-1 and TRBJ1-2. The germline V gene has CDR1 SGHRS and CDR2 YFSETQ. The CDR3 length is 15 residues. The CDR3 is CASSEDGLRNYGYTF.

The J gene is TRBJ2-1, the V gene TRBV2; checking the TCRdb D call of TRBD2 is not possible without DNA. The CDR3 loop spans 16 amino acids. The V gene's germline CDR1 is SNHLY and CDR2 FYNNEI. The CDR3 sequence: CASSPWTQRGINEQFF.

The CDR3 protein is CSARPYTATNEKLFF. The rearrangement joins TRBV20-1 to TRBJ1-4. This CDR3 has 15 amino acids. Germline CDR1 DFQATT, CDR2 SNEGSKA (reference sequence).

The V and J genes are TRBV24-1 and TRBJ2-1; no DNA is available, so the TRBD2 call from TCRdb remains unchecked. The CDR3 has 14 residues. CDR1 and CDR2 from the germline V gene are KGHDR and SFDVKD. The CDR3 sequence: CATGSGSGYNEQFF.

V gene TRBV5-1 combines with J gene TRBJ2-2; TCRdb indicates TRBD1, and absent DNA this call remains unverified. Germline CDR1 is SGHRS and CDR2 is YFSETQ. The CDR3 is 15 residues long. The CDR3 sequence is CASSSDRVGAGELFF.

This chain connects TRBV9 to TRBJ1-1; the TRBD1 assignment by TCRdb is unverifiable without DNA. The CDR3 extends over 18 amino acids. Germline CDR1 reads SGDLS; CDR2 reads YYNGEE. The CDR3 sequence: CASSVGAIRGSVNTEAFF.

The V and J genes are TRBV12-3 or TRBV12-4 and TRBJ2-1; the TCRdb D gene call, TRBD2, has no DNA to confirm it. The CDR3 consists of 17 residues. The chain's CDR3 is CASRAPTSGREYNEQFF.

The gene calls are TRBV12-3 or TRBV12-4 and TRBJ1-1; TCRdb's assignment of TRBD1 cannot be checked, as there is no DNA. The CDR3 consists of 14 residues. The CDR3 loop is CASSLTGYSTEAFF.

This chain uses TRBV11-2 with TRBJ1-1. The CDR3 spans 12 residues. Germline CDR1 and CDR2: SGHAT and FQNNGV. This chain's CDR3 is CASLGRNTEAFF. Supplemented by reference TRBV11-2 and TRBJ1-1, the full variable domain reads EAGVAQSPRYKIIEKRQSVAFWCNPISGHATLYWYQQILGQGPKLLIQFQNNGVVDDSQLPKDRFSAERLKGVDSTLKIQPAKLEDSAVYLCASLGRNTEAFFGQGTRLTVV.

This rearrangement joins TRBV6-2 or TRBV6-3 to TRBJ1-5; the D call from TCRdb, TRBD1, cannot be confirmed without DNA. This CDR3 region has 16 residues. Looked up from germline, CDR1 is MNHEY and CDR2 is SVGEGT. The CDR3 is CASSSAGGVKYQPQHF.

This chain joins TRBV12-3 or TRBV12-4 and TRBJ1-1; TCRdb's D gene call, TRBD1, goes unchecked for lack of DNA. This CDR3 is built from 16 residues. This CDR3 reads CASSLGQGAVNTEAFF.

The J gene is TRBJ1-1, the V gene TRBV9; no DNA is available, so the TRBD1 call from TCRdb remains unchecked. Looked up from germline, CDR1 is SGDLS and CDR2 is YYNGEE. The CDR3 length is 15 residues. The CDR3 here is CASSVDPGRNTEAFF.

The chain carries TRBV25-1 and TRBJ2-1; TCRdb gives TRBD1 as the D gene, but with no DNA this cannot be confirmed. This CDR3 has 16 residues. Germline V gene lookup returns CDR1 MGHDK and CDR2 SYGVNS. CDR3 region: CASTNSGTGKGNEQFF.

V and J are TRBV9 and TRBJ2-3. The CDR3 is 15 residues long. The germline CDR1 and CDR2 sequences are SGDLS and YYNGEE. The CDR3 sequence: CASSVLSQSTDTQYF.

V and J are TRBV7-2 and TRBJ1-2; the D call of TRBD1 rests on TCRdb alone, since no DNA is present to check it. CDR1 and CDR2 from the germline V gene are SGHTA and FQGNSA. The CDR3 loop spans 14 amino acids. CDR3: CASSSRGGDYGYTF.

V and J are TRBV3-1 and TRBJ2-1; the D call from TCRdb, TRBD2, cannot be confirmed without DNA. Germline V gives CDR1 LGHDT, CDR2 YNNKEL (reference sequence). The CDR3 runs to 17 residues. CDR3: CASSRSVRAGEGREQFF.

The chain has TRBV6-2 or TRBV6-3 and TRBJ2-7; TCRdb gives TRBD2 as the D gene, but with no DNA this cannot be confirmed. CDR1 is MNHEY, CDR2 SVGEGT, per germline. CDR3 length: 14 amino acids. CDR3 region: CASSYGLARDEQYF.

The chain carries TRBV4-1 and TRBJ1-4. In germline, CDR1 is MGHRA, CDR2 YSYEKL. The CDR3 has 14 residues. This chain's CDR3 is CASRQRRSNEKLFF.

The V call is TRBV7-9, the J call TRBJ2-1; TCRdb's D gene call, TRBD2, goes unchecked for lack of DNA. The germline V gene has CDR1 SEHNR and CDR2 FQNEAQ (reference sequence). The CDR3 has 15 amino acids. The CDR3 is CASSLEAGDLNEQFF.

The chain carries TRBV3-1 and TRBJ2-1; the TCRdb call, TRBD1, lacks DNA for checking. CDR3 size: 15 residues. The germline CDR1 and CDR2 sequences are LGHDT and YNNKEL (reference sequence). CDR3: CASSQFRVSYNEQFF.

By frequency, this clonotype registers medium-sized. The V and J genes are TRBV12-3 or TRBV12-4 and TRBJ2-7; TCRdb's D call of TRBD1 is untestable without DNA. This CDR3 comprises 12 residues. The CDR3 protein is CASSLTGYEQYF.

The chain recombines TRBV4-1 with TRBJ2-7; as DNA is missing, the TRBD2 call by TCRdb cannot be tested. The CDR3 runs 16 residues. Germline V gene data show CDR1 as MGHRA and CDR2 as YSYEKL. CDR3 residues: CASSQGPTSASYEQYF.

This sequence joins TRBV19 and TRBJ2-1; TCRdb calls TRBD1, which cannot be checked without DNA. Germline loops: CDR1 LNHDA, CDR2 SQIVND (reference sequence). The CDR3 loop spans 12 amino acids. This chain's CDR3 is CASSNRGADQFF.

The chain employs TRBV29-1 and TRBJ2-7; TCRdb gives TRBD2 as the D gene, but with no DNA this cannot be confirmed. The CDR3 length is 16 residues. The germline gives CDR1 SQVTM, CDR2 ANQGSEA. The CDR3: CSVSGTSGRAVYEQYF.

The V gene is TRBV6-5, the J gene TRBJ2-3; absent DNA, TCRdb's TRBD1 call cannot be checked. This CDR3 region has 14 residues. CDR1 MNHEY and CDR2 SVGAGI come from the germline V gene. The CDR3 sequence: CASSTRQVTDTQYF.

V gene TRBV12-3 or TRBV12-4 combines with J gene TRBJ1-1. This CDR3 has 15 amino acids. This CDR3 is CASSLAGGRRAEAFF.

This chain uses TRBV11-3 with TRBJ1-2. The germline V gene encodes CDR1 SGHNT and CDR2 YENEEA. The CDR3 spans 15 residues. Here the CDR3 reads CASSLNKGRDYGYTF.

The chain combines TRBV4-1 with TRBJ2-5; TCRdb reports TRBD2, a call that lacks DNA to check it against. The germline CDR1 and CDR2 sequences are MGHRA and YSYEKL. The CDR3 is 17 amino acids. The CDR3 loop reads CASSHTGTPIPEETQYF.